Below, 14 T cell receptor beta chains from the same sample are listed, as sequenced in a study of blood T cell repertoires in COVID-19 (TCRdb year 2020). The method behind the library was the immunoSEQ multiplex PCR assay. TCRdb carries this immuneACCESS record with in-frame sequences only. Its versions omit some clonotypes, under half of them owing to an unresolved V gene in the studies checked, with the rest unexplained. The sample yields fewer than 250,000 clones; approximately 80% were counted once. 5% to 7% of the sample goes to the ten largest clones. Sequencing input: peripheral blood. All receptors come from a woman aged 60 to 75 with active or convalescent COVID-19.

The rearrangement uses TRBV6-6 and TRBJ1-5, with 7 nucleotides matching TRBD1. Germline CDR1 is MNHNY and CDR2 is SVGAGI (reference sequence). This CDR3 is built from 15 residues. V was pared by 2 bases and J by 1 base, with 2 bases of the junction left unmatched. CDR3 in DNA: TGTGCCAGCAGTTACGAACAGGGGAGCAATCAGCCCCAGCATTTT. This gives the protein CASSYEQGSNQPQHF.

The rearrangement links TRBV28 to TRBJ2-3; 7 bases are shared with TRBD1. Germline-derived CDR1 and CDR2 are MDHEN and SYDVKM. The CDR3 contains 14 residues. J gave up 2 bases and V 8 bases, and 7 bases lay outside the gene matches. DNA for the CDR3: TGTGCCAGCGCTGAGGGGACAGTCACAGATACGCAGTATTTT. Translating gives CASAEGTVTDTQYF.

This chain connects TRBV3-1 (or the pseudogene TRBV3-2) to TRBJ2-2, with D possibly matching TRBD2 (6 bases). CDR3 length: 15 amino acids. CDR1 and CDR2 from the germline V gene are LGHDT and YNNKEL (reference sequence). V lost 4 bases and J lost 7, with 16 bases in between. CDR3 in DNA: TGTGCCAGCAGCCTCGGGACTGCCGTAGGCGGGGAGCTGTTTTTT. Amino acids: CASSLGTAVGGELFF.

This chain joins TRBV9 and TRBJ2-3; 9 nucleotides agree with TRBD2. CDR1 and CDR2 (germline): SGDLS, YYNGEE. The V segment lost 2 bases and the J segment 0 bases; nucleotides outside the gene matches: 4. The CDR3 has 16 residues. CDR3 sequence reads: CASSVAAGGSTDTQYF. CDR3 nucleotide sequence: TGTGCCAGCAGCGTCGCGGCGGGAGGGAGCACAGATACGCAGTATTTT.

The chain combines TRBV6-5 with TRBJ1-6; no reliable D call. The V gene's germline CDR1 is MNHEY and CDR2 SVGAGI. V lost 7 bases and J 7 bases, leaving 14 bases between the germline ends. The CDR3 contains 14 residues. CDR3 sequence reads: CASTLGGWNSPLHF. The CDR3 bases are TGTGCCAGCACCTTGGGAGGTTGGAATTCACCCCTCCACTTT.

The V and J genes are TRBV6-1 and TRBJ1-5, with 8 bases identical to TRBD1. Per germline, CDR1 MNHNS and CDR2 SASEGT. The junction had 5 bases not matched to a gene; V was cut back by 3 bases and J by 1 base. The CDR3 covers 16 residues. The CDR3 sequence is CASSDRGPPSNQPQHF. The CDR3 nucleotides are TGTGCCAGCAGTGACAGGGGGCCCCCGAGCAATCAGCCCCAGCATTTT.

The genes are TRBV3-1 (or the pseudogene TRBV3-2) and TRBJ2-1; TRBD2 aligns across 8 bases. This CDR3 region has 16 residues. V was clipped by 0 bases and J by 9 bases; unmatched bases: 10. Germline assignment: CDR1 LGHDT and CDR2 YNNKEL (reference sequence). CDR3 loop: CASSQELGTRRGEQFF. The CDR3 coding sequence is TGTGCCAGCAGCCAAGAGTTGGGGACTAGACGGGGTGAGCAGTTCTTC.

V and J are TRBV19 and TRBJ2-7; 8 bases agree with TRBD2. V shed 1 base and J 3 bases; nucleotides not matched to a gene: 5. Germline assignment: CDR1 LNHDA and CDR2 SQIVND (reference sequence). This CDR3 spans 15 amino acids. The CDR3 here is CASSIGASGYYEQYF. DNA for the CDR3: TGTGCCAGTAGTATAGGGGCTAGCGGGTACTACGAGCAGTACTTC.

The genes are TRBV3-1 (or the pseudogene TRBV3-2) and TRBJ1-1, with no clear D. Germline V gene data show CDR1 as LGHDT and CDR2 as YNNKEL (reference sequence). V lost 2 bases, J lost 8 bases, and 9 bases lay in between. The CDR3 sequence is 12 residues long. CDR3 nucleotide sequence: TGTGCCAGCAGCCAATTGATGCGCGAAGCTTTCTTT. It yields the protein CASSQLMREAFF.

The chain has TRBV6-5 and TRBJ2-7, with D perhaps TRBD1 (5 bases). The CDR3 is made up of 13 amino acids. The germline CDR1 and CDR2 sequences are MNHEY and SVGAGI. V was shortened by 9 bases and J by 3 bases, with 15 bases between the two germline ends. The CDR3 DNA reads as TGTGCCAGTAGCCTGGACATGTACTACGAGCAGTACTTC. This translates into CASSLDMYYEQYF.

In this sample, this clone turned up a few times. The chain combines TRBV19 with TRBJ1-6; TRBD1 agrees at 9 bases. The length of the CDR3 is 13 residues. Germline loops: CDR1 LNHDA, CDR2 SQIVND (reference sequence). Trimming took 4 bases from V and 14 from J; bases not matched to a gene: 6. Here the CDR3 DNA reads TGTGCCAGTAGTACCTCGGGACAGGGTTCCCTCCACTTT. Protein product: CASSTSGQGSLHF. Using reference TRBV19 and TRBJ1-6 for the parts outside the CDR3, the full variable domain is DGGITQSPKYLFRKEGQNVTLSCEQNLNHDAMYWYRQDPGQGLRLIYYSQIVNDFQKGDIAEGYSVSREKKESFPLTVTSAQKNPTAFYLCASSTSGQGSLHFGNGTRLTVT.

The chain recombines TRBV6-6 with TRBJ2-3, with 10 bases identical to TRBD2. The J segment lost 10 bases and the V segment lost 5 bases, leaving 12 bases of the junction unmatched. Per the germline V gene, CDR1 is MNHNY and CDR2 is SVGAGI (reference sequence). The CDR3 loop spans 15 amino acids. The CDR3 loop reads CASSQGAGGPLAQYF. CDR3 nucleotide sequence: TGTGCCAGCAGTCAGGGAGCGGGGGGGCCTCTGGCGCAGTATTTT.

The chain is built from TRBV5-1 and TRBJ2-1, with TRBD2 identical over 14 bases. The CDR3 loop spans 17 amino acids. Germline CDR1 and CDR2: SGHRS and YFSETQ. The trim removed 4 bases at V and 5 bases at J, leaving 8 bases unmatched. This CDR3 reads CASSRTSGGPPHNEQFF. The CDR3 nucleotides are TGCGCCAGCAGCCGGACTAGCGGGGGGCCTCCCCACAATGAGCAGTTCTTC.

This rearrangement joins TRBV7-9 to TRBJ1-2, with a tentative D call TRBD1 (6 bases). V lost 6 bases to trimming and J lost 7 bases, with 21 bases between them. The V gene's germline CDR1 is SEHNR and CDR2 FQNEAQ (reference sequence). The CDR3 has 15 amino acids. CDR3 amino acids: CASSRGQSAVGGYTF. The CDR3 DNA is TGTGCCAGCAGTCGAGGACAGTCCGCTGTTGGTGGCTACACCTTC. The full variable domain, completed using reference TRBV7-9 and TRBJ1-2, is DTGVSQNPRHKITKRGQNVTFRCDPISEHNRLYWYRQTLGQGPEFLTYFQNEAQLEKSRLLSDRFSAERPKGSFSTLEIQRTEQGDSAMYLCASSRGQSAVGGYTFGSGTRLTVV.